This TCR beta chain was captured in a study of shared clonotypes between healthy human individuals. General study results and limits: Approximately 5% was the fraction of naive CD4 clonotypes found shared across a few donors.

A remark on this clone: Its target is not known.

Germline-derived CDR1 and CDR2 are SGHNT and YYREEE (reference sequence). The CDR3 consists of 15 residues. Trimming removed 5 bases from V and 6 bases from J; junction bases left unmatched: 13. Here immunoSEQ multiplex PCR was the method, and the copy in TCRdb shows in-frame clones only, minus some. The sample carries more than 1 million clones, around three quarters recorded once. The TCR originated in a man aged 18 to 30 in good health. Some clones in this sample may be carry-over from other donors' samples. Sequenced sample: memory CD4+ T cells from PBMCs. Subset described: CD45RA-negative fraction. This chain joins TRBV5-4 and TRBJ2-7; 8 nucleotides agree with TRBD1. The CDR3 DNA follows: TGTGCCAGCAGTCAAGGACAGGGAATATTCGCCGAGCAGTACTTC. It specifies CASSQGQGIFAEQYF.